The source of this T cell receptor beta chain is a study of blood T cell repertoires in COVID-19 (dated by TCRdb to 2019 to 2021). With regard to the full study: Samples from collaborators originated in the United States, Italy and Spain and spanned both the acute and convalescent phases of COVID-19. The prospective study material was composed of cDNA or gDNA derived from T cells, B-cell-depleted T cells, or PBMCs. Deeply sampled blood TCRbeta repertoires from subjects exposed to, actively infected with, or recovered from COVID-19 were included in the dataset. The repertoires were made available in a free public database intended to serve as a resource for research on the immune response to SARS-CoV-2. Samples were obtained from the ongoing ImmuneRACE study (first 160 participants) and from over 1,000 subjects provided by 6 global collaborators. The sample metadata nearly always contained a de-identified subject ID, COVID-19 status, age in years and sex. Where available, HLA class I and class II types were taken from metadata supplied by the sample provider and were not determined by assay-based typing. Broad study findings and their caveats: The quantity of clinical and demographic metadata differed by source and by participant and was supplied without curation.

Participants in the prospective study were enrolled through a virtual design, were aged roughly 18 to 100 years, and lived in 24 United States geographic areas. In the prospective study, participants were assigned to cohorts based on the clinical history participants reported in a screening survey and a study questionnaire. Recovered participants in ImmuneRACE Cohort 3 were defined by two consecutive negative NP/OP PCR tests, clearance by a healthcare professional, or resolution of symptoms. In the prospective study, whole blood, serum and a nasopharyngeal or oropharyngeal swab were collected from each participant by mobile phlebotomists. Prospective study participants could optionally give additional blood draws and questionnaires over a roughly two-month period. Before DNA extraction, blood samples from the prospective study were shipped at room temperature or frozen. Including cysteine and phenylalanine, the CDR3 has 13 amino acids. Here the CDR3 DNA is all that survives: 39 bases in frame from base 1. V loses 5 bases of germline sequence and J loses 4 bases, and the interval between the two ends is 11 bases. Per the germline V gene (reference sequence), LNHDA is the CDR1 and SQIVND is the CDR2.

TCRbeta CDR3 regions were amplified from genomic DNA using the immunoSEQ Assay, a bias-controlled multiplex PCR. As for the authors' bioinformatics: The number of nucleated cells in each sample was estimated by amplification of reference gene primers within the assay. Sequence reads were collapsed and filtered to measure the absolute abundance of every unique TCRbeta CDR3 rearrangement. For each sample, productive Simpson clonality was calculated by taking the square root of Simpson's diversity index across productive rearrangements. What TCRdb holds here is the immuneACCESS table cut down to in-frame rearrangements. Part of the clones is not present; checked against another copy, under half of the missing clones reflect an unresolved V gene, and the others are unexplained. Clone size and V and J calls were adopted from that table, with D and trimming inferred from the DNA. This sample is represented by some 350,000 clones; more than 75% of them were singletons. In total, the top ten clones hold approximately 3.1% of the sample.

About this clone: Its antigen is not yet known. Qualities for individual bases were not recorded, and no much larger clone is one base off.

The V and J genes are TRBV19 and TRBJ1-1; the D gene is possibly TRBD1, with 6 bases matching. Sequenced sample: PBMCs or T cells enriched from blood (not recorded which). This clonotype was sampled from a woman aged 30 to 39 who had recovered from COVID-19. The DNA reads as follows: TGTGCCAGTAGTCCGACAGGAATCACTGAAGCTTTCTTT. This yields the protein CASSPTGITEAFF.